The 23 T cell receptor beta chains below all came from one sample that was sequenced in a study of control samples from healthy donors and cancer patients. TCRdb keeps only in-frame clones here, not all; method: immunoSEQ multiplex PCR. The sample has 350,000 to 450,000 clones, 80% to 95% seen once. Sequencing was done on a sample of PBMCs. The receptors were gathered from a man in his forties with head and neck cancer.

The chain recombines TRBV11-2 with TRBJ1-6; D not resolved. Germline CDR1 and CDR2: SGHAT and FQNNGV. The V and J ends lost 0 bases and 12 bases respectively, with 3 bases between them. CDR3 size: 11 residues. This chain's CDR3 is CASSLDGPLHF. CDR3 nucleotide sequence: TGTGCCAGCAGCTTAGATGGACCCCTCCACTTT.

This chain joins TRBV5-4 and TRBJ2-4; 9 nucleotides match TRBD2. Per the germline V gene, CDR1 is SGHNT and CDR2 is YYREEE (reference sequence). The length of the CDR3 is 18 residues. V dropped 0 bases and J dropped 0; count of bases not matched to a gene: 7. CDR3 nucleotides: TGTGCCAGCAGCTTGGTGGCTAGCGGGGATCTAGCCAAAAACATTCAGTACTTC. This gives the protein CASSLVASGDLAKNIQYF.

V gene TRBV11-2 combines with J gene TRBJ1-1; no clear D gene. This CDR3 comprises 10 residues. V was clipped by 0 bases and J by 11 bases, with 4 bases between them. Germline lookup yields CDR1 SGHAT and CDR2 FQNNGV. CDR3 DNA sequence: TGTGCCAGCAGCTTAGATGTGGCTTTCTTT. As protein: CASSLDVAFF.

CDR3 in amino acids: CASSVGLGSSYNEQFF. The CDR3 DNA is TGTGCCAGCAGCGTAGGTCTGGGTAGCTCCTACAATGAGCAGTTCTTC. The chain couples TRBV9 to TRBJ2-1, with unresolved D. From germline, CDR1 is SGDLS and CDR2 YYNGEE. V was pared by 0 bases and J by 0 bases, with 10 bases between. The CDR3 is 16 residues long.

The J gene is TRBJ1-1, the V gene TRBV6-5, with 7 positions matching TRBD1. This CDR3 region has 11 residues. V trimming: 6 bases; J trimming: 8 bases; junction bases outside the gene matches: 3. Germline-derived CDR1 and CDR2 are MNHEY and SVGAGI. CDR3 DNA sequence: TGTGCCAGCAGGCAGGGGGTCGAAGCTTTCTTT. Its translation: CASRQGVEAFF.

The gene calls are TRBV11-2 and TRBJ1-4; maybe TRBD1 (6 bases). Germline V gene data show CDR1 as SGHAT and CDR2 as FQNNGV. V lost 2 bases to trimming and J lost 4 bases, with 8 bases between them. The CDR3 length is 14 residues. CDR3 in amino acids: CASSLRTVNEKLFF. CDR3 nucleotide sequence: TGTGCCAGCAGCTTAAGGACAGTTAATGAAAAACTGTTTTTT.

The chain has TRBV10-1 and TRBJ2-2; D not certain. Germline values: CDR1 WNHNN, CDR2 SYGVQD (reference sequence). This CDR3 spans 13 amino acids. V shed 6 bases and J shed 1 base, with 6 bases lying between them. The CDR3 nucleotides are TGCGCCAGCAGACCCGAGAACACCGGGGAGCTGTTTTTT. Translated, it gives CASRPENTGELFF.

This clone occurred once. J is TRBJ1-1 and V is TRBV11-3; no firm D call. The V end lost 0 bases, the J end lost 0 bases, and 2 bases lay between the germline ends. CDR1 is SGHNT and CDR2 is YENEEA in the germline V gene. CDR3 length equals 13 residues. CDR3 in amino acids: CASSLEVNTEAFF. CDR3 DNA: TGTGCCAGCAGCTTAGAAGTGAACACTGAAGCTTTCTTT.

The rearrangement joins TRBV19 to TRBJ2-7; 8 nucleotides align to TRBD1. This CDR3 has 16 amino acids. Germline lookup yields CDR1 LNHDA and CDR2 SQIVND (reference sequence). V gave up 5 bases and J gave up 0 bases; unmatched junction bases: 9. This chain's CDR3 is CASSSKPTGGSYEQYF. CDR3 nucleotides: TGTGCCAGTAGTTCCAAACCTACAGGGGGCTCCTACGAGCAGTACTTC.

The CDR3 DNA is TGTGCCAGCAGCTTAGCGGGGCCAGGGGGCGTATTGTCCGGGGAGCTGTTTTTT. It encodes CASSLAGPGGVLSGELFF. V gene TRBV13 combines with J gene TRBJ2-2; 8 bases align to TRBD1. Germline-derived CDR1 and CDR2 are PRHDT and FYEKMQ (reference sequence). The V segment lost 1 base and the J segment 6 bases; nucleotides outside the gene matches: 13. The CDR3 totals 18 residues.

V and J are TRBV25-1 and TRBJ1-3; possible D gene TRBD1, 6 bases. V lost 11 bases, J lost 2 bases, and 13 bases lay in between. Germline loops: CDR1 MGHDK, CDR2 SYGVNS. The CDR3 totals 13 residues. The CDR3 here is CAALDRAGNTIYF. In nucleotides, the CDR3 is TGTGCCGCCCTGGACAGAGCTGGAAACACCATATATTTT.

The V gene is TRBV5-4, the J gene TRBJ2-7; TRBD2 matches 7 bases. Germline assignment: CDR1 SGHNT and CDR2 YYREEE (reference sequence). V lost 5 bases and J lost 0; bases outside the gene matches: 8. The CDR3 contains 15 residues. The CDR3 sequence is CASRSGGGHSYEQYF. CDR3 in DNA: TGTGCCAGCAGGTCGGGCGGGGGTCACTCCTACGAGCAGTACTTC.

DNA for the CDR3: TGTGCCAGCAGTGACTTGGGGAGGCGTGGGAATCAGCCCCAGCATTTT. Translated, it gives CASSDLGRRGNQPQHF. V is TRBV2 and J is TRBJ1-5; D uncertain. The V end was cut by 3 bases, the J end by 4 bases, with 16 bases between. Germline assignment: CDR1 SNHLY and CDR2 FYNNEI. The CDR3 runs to 16 residues. The complete variable domain, with remaining parts taken from reference TRBV2 and TRBJ1-5, reads EPEVTQTPSHQVTQMGQEVILRCVPISNHLYFYWYRQILGQKVEFLVSFYNNEISEKSEIFDDQFSVERPDGSNFTLKIRSTKLEDSAMYFCASSDLGRRGNQPQHFGDGTRLSIL.

This chain links TRBV30 with TRBJ2-2; tentatively, D is TRBD1 or TRBD2 (5 bases each). This CDR3 contains 16 residues. The germline V and J ends were trimmed by 3 bases and 5 bases, with 19 bases remaining between them. Germline values: CDR1 GTSNPN, CDR2 SVGIG (reference sequence). The CDR3 here is CAWRGYFRDPTGELFF. The CDR3, as DNA: TGTGCCTGGAGGGGATACTTCCGGGACCCGACCGGGGAGCTGTTTTTT.

The gene calls are TRBV27 and TRBJ2-1; the D call may be TRBD1 or TRBD2 (6 bases each). The CDR3 spans 15 residues. The V and J ends lost 3 bases and 8 bases respectively, with 17 bases between them. Germline CDR1 and CDR2: MNHEY and SMNVEV (reference sequence). The DNA of the CDR3 is TGTGCCAGCAGTTTCACCTCCCCGGGGGCCCATGAGCAGTTCTTC. Its protein is CASSFTSPGAHEQFF.

The chain employs TRBV13 and TRBJ2-7; 12 nucleotides align to TRBD2. CDR3 length equals 16 residues. Germline V lookup: CDR1 PRHDT, CDR2 FYEKMQ (reference sequence). The V gene end was trimmed by 5 bases and the J gene end by 1 base; junction bases not matched to a gene: 6. CDR3 coding DNA: TGTGCCAGCAGCAGTGCTGGACTAGCGGGATCCTACGAGCAGTACTTC. Protein: CASSSAGLAGSYEQYF. The full variable domain, completed using reference TRBV13 and TRBJ2-7, is AAGVIQSPRHLIKEKRETATLKCYPIPRHDTVYWYQQGPGQDPQFLISFYEKMQSDKGSIPDRFSAQQFSDYHSELNMSSLELGDSALYFCASSSAGLAGSYEQYFGPGTRLTVT.

V is TRBV5-4 and J is TRBJ2-7, with D perhaps TRBD2 (6 bases). Germline V gene lookup returns CDR1 SGHNT and CDR2 YYREEE (reference sequence). Trimming stripped 0 bases from V and 4 bases from J, with 14 bases between. The CDR3 contains 15 residues. The CDR3 protein is CASSLVLAGRYEQYF. CDR3 nucleotides: TGTGCCAGCAGCTTGGTTCTCGCGGGGCGATACGAGCAGTACTTC.

The chain links TRBV29-1 to TRBJ1-3; no firm D call. The V gene's germline CDR1 is SQVTM and CDR2 ANQGSEA. This CDR3 has 11 residues. V was trimmed by 6 bases and J by 0 bases, leaving 3 bases between them. The CDR3 here is CSVSSGNTIYF. CDR3 nucleotides: TGCAGCGTCTCCTCTGGAAACACCATATATTTT. Supplemented by reference TRBV29-1 and TRBJ1-3, the full variable domain reads SAVISQKPSRDICQRGTSLTIQCQVDSQVTMMFWYRQQPGQSLTLIATANQGSEATYESGFVIDKFPISRPNLTFSTLTVSNMSPEDSSIYLCSVSSGNTIYFGEGSWLTVV.

This clone appeared once. This chain joins TRBV3-1 (or the pseudogene TRBV3-2) and TRBJ1-5; D remains unclear. The CDR3 sequence is 13 residues long. The germline V gene has CDR1 LGHDT and CDR2 YNNKEL (reference sequence). The V end was cut by 3 bases, the J end by 5 bases, with 8 bases between. This chain's CDR3 is CASSHSRDQPQHF. The CDR3 coding sequence is TGTGCCAGCAGCCACTCAAGGGATCAGCCCCAGCATTTT.

The gene calls are TRBV5-1 and TRBJ2-5; D may be TRBD1 (6 bases). The V and J ends lost 1 base and 7 bases respectively, with 14 bases between them. CDR1 and CDR2 (germline): SGHRS, YFSETQ. CDR3 length: 14 amino acids. CDR3 loop: CASSLLQGARTQYF. CDR3 DNA sequence: TGCGCCAGCAGCTTGCTACAGGGCGCCCGGACCCAGTACTTC.

The rearrangement uses TRBV30 and TRBJ1-4; D gene ambiguous. The V gene's germline CDR1 is GTSNPN and CDR2 SVGIG (reference sequence). Trimming cost V 4 bases and J 0 bases, with 9 bases left between them. The CDR3 runs 14 residues. The CDR3 here is CAWTGVATNEKLFF. The CDR3 DNA sequence: TGTGCCTGGACAGGAGTCGCAACTAATGAAAAACTGTTTTTT. The full variable domain, rest sourced from reference TRBV30 and TRBJ1-4, is SQTIHQWPATLVQPVGSPLSLECTVEGTSNPNLYWYRQAAGRGLQLLFYSVGIGQISSEVPQNLSASRPQDRQFILSSKKLLLSDSGFYLCAWTGVATNEKLFFGSGTQLSVL.

As concerns this clone: The sample carries other DNA sequences with the same CDR3. V is TRBV6-1 and J is TRBJ2-5; D is unclear. Deletions cut 2 bases from V and 2 bases from J, with 9 bases between. Looked up from germline, CDR1 is MNHNS and CDR2 is SASEGT. This CDR3 contains 14 residues. DNA of the CDR3: TGTGCCAGCAGTGAAATAGGTAGACAAGAGACCCAGTACTTC. Its protein is CASSEIGRQETQYF.

The rearrangement joins TRBV20-1 to TRBJ1-1; D not resolved. The CDR3 is made up of 11 amino acids. V was trimmed by 2 bases and J by 1 base, leaving 2 bases between them. Germline V lookup: CDR1 DFQATT, CDR2 SNEGSKA (reference sequence). DNA for the CDR3: TGCAGTGCTAGATGGAACACTGAAGCTTTCTTT. Its protein is CSARWNTEAFF.